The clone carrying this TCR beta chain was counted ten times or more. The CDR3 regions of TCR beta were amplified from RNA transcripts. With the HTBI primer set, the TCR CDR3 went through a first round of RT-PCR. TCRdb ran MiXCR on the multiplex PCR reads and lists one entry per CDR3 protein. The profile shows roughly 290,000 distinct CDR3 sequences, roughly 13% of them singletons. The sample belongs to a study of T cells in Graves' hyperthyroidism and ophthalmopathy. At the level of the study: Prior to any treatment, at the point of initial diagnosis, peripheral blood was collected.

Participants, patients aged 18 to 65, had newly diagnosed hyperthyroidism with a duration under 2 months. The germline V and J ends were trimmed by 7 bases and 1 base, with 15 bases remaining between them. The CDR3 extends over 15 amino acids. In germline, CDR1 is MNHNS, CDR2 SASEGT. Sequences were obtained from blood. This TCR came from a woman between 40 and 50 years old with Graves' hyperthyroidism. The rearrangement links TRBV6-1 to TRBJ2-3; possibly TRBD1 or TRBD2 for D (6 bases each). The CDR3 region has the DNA TGTGCCAGCACAAGGGGGGCGCGGGGCACAGATACGCAGTATTTT. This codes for CASTRGARGTDTQYF.